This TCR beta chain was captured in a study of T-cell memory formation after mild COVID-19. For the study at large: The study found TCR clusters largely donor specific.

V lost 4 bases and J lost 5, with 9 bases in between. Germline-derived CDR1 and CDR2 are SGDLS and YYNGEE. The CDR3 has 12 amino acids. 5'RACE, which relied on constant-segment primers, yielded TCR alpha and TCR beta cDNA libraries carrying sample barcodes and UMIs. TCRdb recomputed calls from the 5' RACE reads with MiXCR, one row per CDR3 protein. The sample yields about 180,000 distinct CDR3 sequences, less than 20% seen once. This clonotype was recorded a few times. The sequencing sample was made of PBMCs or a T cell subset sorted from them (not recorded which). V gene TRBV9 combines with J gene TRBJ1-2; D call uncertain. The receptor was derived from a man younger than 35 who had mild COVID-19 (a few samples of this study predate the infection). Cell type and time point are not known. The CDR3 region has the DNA TGTGCCAGCAGCCCGCTCACATATGGCTACACCTTC. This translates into CASSPLTYGYTF.